This T cell receptor (beta chain) derives from a study of brain metastases from non-small cell lung cancer. The repertoire was sequenced with immunoSEQ multiplex PCR; TCRdb's copy has only in-frame clones and lacks some. The sample consists of around 1,800 clones, around 90% of them appearing once. Germline V CDR1 and CDR2: MGHDK, SYGVNS. The CDR3 runs 15 residues. The V and J ends lost 3 bases and 4 bases respectively, with 14 bases between them. This sequence originates from a donor aged 40 or older with non-small cell lung cancer. The chain carries TRBV25-1 and TRBJ2-3; no clear D. Source material: tissue from a brain metastasis. CDR3 amino acids: CASSDPGPSADTQYF. The CDR3 DNA is TGTGCCAGCAGTGACCCGGGTCCTTCGGCAGATACGCAGTATTTT.